This T cell receptor beta chain came from a study of T cells in Graves' hyperthyroidism and ophthalmopathy. At the level of the study: Pretreatment peripheral blood was obtained at initial diagnosis.

With respect to this clonotype: What it recognizes is unknown.

The germline V gene encodes CDR1 GTSNPN and CDR2 SVGIG (reference sequence). This CDR3 has 16 amino acids. V lost 2 bases and J 2 bases, leaving 16 bases between the germline ends. RNA transcripts served as the template for amplifying TCR beta CDR3 regions. TCR CDR3 underwent first-round RT-PCR with the HTBI primer set. MiXCR, applied by TCRdb to the multiplex PCR reads, yields one record per CDR3 protein. The repertoire holds 500,000 to 650,000 distinct CDR3 sequences, with approximately 14% as singletons. Study observations and caveats: Ophthalmopathy and stable hyperthyroidism were separated by a 13 V-J model. Most thyroid clonotypes that were expanded above 0.001 also turned up in blood.

The sequenced sample consisted of blood. V and J are TRBV30 and TRBJ2-1; no definite D call. This sequence originates from a woman between 45 and 65 years old with Graves' ophthalmopathy. Written as DNA, the CDR3 is TGTGCCTGGAGTCTCCACTCCTACCCAACCTACAATGAGCAGTTCTTC. This sequence encodes CAWSLHSYPTYNEQFF.